The sequence of this T cell receptor beta chain was determined in a study of beta chain features in type 1 diabetes. Overall study findings and caveats: Patients with Type 1 diabetes showed moderately but significantly shorter TCRB CDR3s in all four CD4+ subsets. Fewer insertions but more deletions were seen at VDJ junctions in type 1 diabetes patients.

V lost 7 bases and J 5 bases, leaving 15 bases between the germline ends. The CDR3 contains 14 residues. Per the germline V gene, CDR1 is MNHEY and CDR2 is SVGAGI. The authors reverse transcribed all of the isolated RNA, so sequencing captured expressed TCRB transcripts. Using immunoSEQ multiplex PCR, the repertoire was profiled, and TCRdb retains in-frame clones only, with some absent. The sample consists of 300,000 to 350,000 clones, 9.3% of them appearing once. There are a few counts of this clone. Its antigen is unidentified. This chain uses TRBV6-5 with TRBJ1-5, with D tentatively TRBD1 (6 bases). Input material: central memory CD4+ T cells from blood. This TCR came from a young man with type 1 diabetes. The CDR3 loop reads CASTPLQGHQPQHF. For the CDR3, the DNA is TGTGCCAGCACCCCACTACAGGGCCATCAGCCCCAGCATTTT.